This T cell receptor beta chain was sequenced for a study of shared clonotypes between healthy human individuals. At the level of the study: Each donor's CD8 memory used one plate, CD8 naive two, each CD4 subset three. General study findings and limits: Non-shared clonotypes had lower generation probabilities than clonotypes shared by all four sorted-subset donors.

Naive-designated CD8 cells lacked CD45RO, were positively enriched for CCR7, and omitted terminally differentiated effector memory CD45RA+ cells. TCRdb's copy holds only in-frame clones and misses some; the assay was immunoSEQ multiplex PCR. This table holds about 2 million clones, around 96% found once. Looked up from germline, CDR1 is SQVTM and CDR2 is ANQGSEA. V gave up 0 bases and J gave up 7 bases; unmatched junction bases: 15. The CDR3 is 17 residues long. About this clone: The antigen remains undetermined.

The source is a man between 18 and 35 years old in good health. Material for sequencing was naive CD8+ T cells sorted from blood. V and J are TRBV29-1 and TRBJ2-1; 7 bases map to TRBD2. The CDR3 region is CSVEDLLLAVQMNEQFF. The CDR3 nucleotides are TGCAGCGTTGAAGATCTGCTTCTAGCGGTCCAGATGAATGAGCAGTTCTTC.